This record covers a single T cell receptor beta chain. Trimming removed 3 bases from V and 0 bases from J, with 8 bases in between. The V gene's germline CDR1 is SGHVS and CDR2 FNYEAQ. The CDR3 has 14 amino acids. This sample was included in a study of blood T cell repertoires in COVID-19. Study-wide background: Some COVID-19 samples were acute and others convalescent; all came from the United States, Italy and Spain.

In the original analysis: Nucleated cell counts were estimated from reference gene primer amplification. Produced via immunoSEQ multiplex PCR; TCRdb's table is partial and in-frame only. Clone size and the V and J calls come from that table; the DNA yielded D and trimming. The sample has approximately 70,000 clones; 79% are singletons. The specimen was peripheral blood. The source of this sequence is a woman aged 45-59 years with acute or convalescent COVID-19. V is TRBV7-6 and J is TRBJ1-1; D is ambiguous. This chain's CDR3 is CASSFAGMNTEAFF. CDR3 in DNA: TGTGCCAGCAGCTTTGCCGGGATGAACACTGAAGCTTTCTTT.